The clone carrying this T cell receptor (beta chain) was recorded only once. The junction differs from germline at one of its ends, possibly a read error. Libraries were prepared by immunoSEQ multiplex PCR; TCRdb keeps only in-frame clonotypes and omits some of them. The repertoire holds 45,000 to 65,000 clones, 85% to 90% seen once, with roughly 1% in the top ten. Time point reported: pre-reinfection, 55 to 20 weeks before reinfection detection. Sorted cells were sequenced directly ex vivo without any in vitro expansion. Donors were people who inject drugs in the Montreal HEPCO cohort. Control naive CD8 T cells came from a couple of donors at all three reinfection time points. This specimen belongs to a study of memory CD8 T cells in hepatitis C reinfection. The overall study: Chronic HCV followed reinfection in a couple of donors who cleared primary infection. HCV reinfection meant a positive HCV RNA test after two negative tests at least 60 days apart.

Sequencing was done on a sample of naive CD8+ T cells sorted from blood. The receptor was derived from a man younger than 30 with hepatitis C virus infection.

The CDR3 DNA reads as TGCGCCAGCAGCCAAGGGACAGGGGGCACTGATACGCAGTATTTT. As protein: CASSQGTGGTDTQYF. The V and J genes are TRBV4-3 and TRBJ2-3, with 11 bases aligning to TRBD1. The CDR3 has 15 residues. The germline gives CDR1 LGHNA, CDR2 YSLEER.